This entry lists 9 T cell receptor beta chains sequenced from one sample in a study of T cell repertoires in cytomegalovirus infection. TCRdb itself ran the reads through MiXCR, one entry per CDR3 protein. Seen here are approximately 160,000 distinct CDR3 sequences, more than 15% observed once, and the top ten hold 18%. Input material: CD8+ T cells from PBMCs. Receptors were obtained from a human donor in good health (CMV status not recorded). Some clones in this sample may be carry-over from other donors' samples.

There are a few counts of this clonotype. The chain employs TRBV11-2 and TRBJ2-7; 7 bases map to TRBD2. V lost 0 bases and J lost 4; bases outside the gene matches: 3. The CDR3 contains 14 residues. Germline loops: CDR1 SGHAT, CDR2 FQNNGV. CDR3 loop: CASSLDPGGYEQYF. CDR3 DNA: TGTGCCAGCAGCTTAGATCCCGGGGGGTACGAGCAGTACTTC.

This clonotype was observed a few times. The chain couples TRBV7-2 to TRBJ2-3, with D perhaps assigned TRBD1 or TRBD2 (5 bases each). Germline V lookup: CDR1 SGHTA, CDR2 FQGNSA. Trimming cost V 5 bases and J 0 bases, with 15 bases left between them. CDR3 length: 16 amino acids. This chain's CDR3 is CASSPRDGPSTDTQYF. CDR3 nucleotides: TGTGCCAGCAGCCCTCGGGACGGACCTAGCACAGATACGCAGTATTTT.

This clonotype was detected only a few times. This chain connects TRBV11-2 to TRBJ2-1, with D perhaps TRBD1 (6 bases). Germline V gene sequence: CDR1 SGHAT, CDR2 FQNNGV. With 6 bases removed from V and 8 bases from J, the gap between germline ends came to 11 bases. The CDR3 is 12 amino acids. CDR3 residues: CASSYRVYEQFF. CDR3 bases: TGTGCCAGCAGTTACAGGGTATATGAGCAGTTCTTC.

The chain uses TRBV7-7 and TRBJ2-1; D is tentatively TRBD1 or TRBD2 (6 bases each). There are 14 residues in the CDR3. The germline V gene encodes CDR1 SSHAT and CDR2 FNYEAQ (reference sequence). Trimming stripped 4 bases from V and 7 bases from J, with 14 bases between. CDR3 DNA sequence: TGTGCCAGCAGCTCCGGAGGGGGATGGAATGAGCAGTTCTTC. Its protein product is CASSSGGGWNEQFF.

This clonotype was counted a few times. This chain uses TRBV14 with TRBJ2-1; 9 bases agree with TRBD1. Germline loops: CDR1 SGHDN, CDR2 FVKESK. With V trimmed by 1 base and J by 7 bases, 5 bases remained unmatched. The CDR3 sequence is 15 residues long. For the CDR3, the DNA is TGTGCCAGCAGCCAAGGGCGGGACAGGGTAAATGAGCAGTTCTTC. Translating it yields CASSQGRDRVNEQFF.

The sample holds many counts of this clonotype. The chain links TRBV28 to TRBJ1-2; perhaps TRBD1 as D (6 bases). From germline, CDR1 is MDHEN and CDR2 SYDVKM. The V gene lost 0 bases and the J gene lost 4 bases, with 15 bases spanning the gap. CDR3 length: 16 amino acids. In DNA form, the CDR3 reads TGTGCCAGCAGTTTATGGGAACAGGGTTCGGGCTATGGCTACACCTTC. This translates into CASSLWEQGSGYGYTF.

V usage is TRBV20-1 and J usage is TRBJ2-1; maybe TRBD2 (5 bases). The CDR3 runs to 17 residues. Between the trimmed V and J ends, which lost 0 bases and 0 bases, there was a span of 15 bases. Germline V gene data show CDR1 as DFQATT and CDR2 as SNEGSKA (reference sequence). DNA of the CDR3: TGCAGTGCTAGAGATCGGGCGGAGGCTAACTCCTACAATGAGCAGTTCTTC. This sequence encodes CSARDRAEANSYNEQFF.

The CDR3 protein is CASTTRGMTDTQYF. As DNA, the CDR3 is TGTGCCAGTACCACCAGGGGAATGACAGATACGCAGTATTTT. V is TRBV19 and J is TRBJ2-3, with a tentative D call TRBD1 (6 bases). V gave up 7 bases and J gave up 3 bases, with 14 bases separating them. Germline CDR1 reads LNHDA; CDR2 reads SQIVND (reference sequence). CDR3 size: 14 residues.

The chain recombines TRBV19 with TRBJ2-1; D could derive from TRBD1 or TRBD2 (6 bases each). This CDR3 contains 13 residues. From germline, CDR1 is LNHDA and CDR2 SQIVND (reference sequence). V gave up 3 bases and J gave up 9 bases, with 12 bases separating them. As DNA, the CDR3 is TGTGCCAGTAGTATTGGGGGGCGAGGTGAGCAGTTCTTC. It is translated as CASSIGGRGEQFF.